Shown below are 12 T cell receptor beta chains from a single sample sequenced in a study of blood T cell repertoires in COVID-19. Clones were read by immunoSEQ multiplex PCR, and TCRdb kept only the in-frame ones, dropping some. The sample shows around 300,000 clones, around 89% of them seen only once. The sample consisted of peripheral blood. The receptors stem from a woman in her 30s with COVID-19, enrolled during active disease.

V gene TRBV4-1 combines with J gene TRBJ2-2; possible D gene TRBD1, 6 bases. Trimming took 2 bases from V and 3 from J, leaving 13 bases between them. The CDR3 runs 16 residues. The germline CDR1 and CDR2 sequences are MGHRA and YSYEKL. CDR3 nucleotide sequence: TGCGCCAGCAGCCAATTTCGGACAGACGACACCGGGGAGCTGTTTTTT. Translated, it gives CASSQFRTDDTGELFF.

This chain joins TRBV5-4 and TRBJ1-2; 8 nucleotides match TRBD1. Losses at the gene ends were 5 bases for V and 5 bases for J; bases not matched to a gene: 11. CDR3 length equals 15 residues. The germline gives CDR1 SGHNT, CDR2 YYREEE (reference sequence). The CDR3, as DNA: TGTGCCAGCAGGTTCCAGGGGGCGGACAAATATGGCTACACCTTC. Translated: CASRFQGADKYGYTF.

The rearrangement joins TRBV28 to TRBJ1-5; 8 nucleotides align to TRBD1. Unmatched junction bases numbered 5, after V lost 4 bases and J lost 6 bases. The CDR3 is made up of 14 amino acids. Germline CDR1 MDHEN, CDR2 SYDVKM. The CDR3 region has the DNA TGTGCCAGCAGTTCGGACAGGGTAAGTCAGCCCCAGCATTTT. Translated, it gives CASSSDRVSQPQHF.

V and J are TRBV7-2 and TRBJ1-1, with unresolved D. The CDR3 spans 11 residues. Between the trimmed V and J ends, which lost 5 bases and 5 bases, there was a span of 6 bases. The V gene's germline CDR1 is SGHTA and CDR2 FQGNSA. DNA of the CDR3: TGTGCCAGCAGCGGAGGAACTGAAGCTTTCTTT. It translates to CASSGGTEAFF.

This rearrangement joins TRBV4-2 to TRBJ2-3; the match to TRBD2 covers 12 bases. CDR3 size: 18 residues. The germline V gene encodes CDR1 LGHNA and CDR2 YNFKEQ. The junction had 8 bases not matched to a gene; V was cut back by 0 bases and J by 4 bases. The CDR3 reads CASSQDRGLAGTPDTQYF. CDR3 DNA sequence: TGTGCCAGCAGCCAAGATAGAGGACTAGCGGGGACCCCAGATACGCAGTATTTT.

The chain recombines TRBV5-1 with TRBJ1-2, with D perhaps TRBD1 (6 bases). Per germline, CDR1 SGHRS and CDR2 YFSETQ. V was pared by 3 bases and J by 6 bases, with 15 bases between. This CDR3 is 14 amino acids long. Here the CDR3 reads CASSYTIQGNGYTF. CDR3 DNA: TGCGCCAGCAGCTACACAATTCAGGGGAATGGCTACACCTTC.

This rearrangement joins TRBV6-5 to TRBJ1-5, with 7 bases identical to TRBD1. CDR1 and CDR2 from the germline V gene are MNHEY and SVGAGI. The CDR3 is 14 amino acids. V trimming: 6 bases; J trimming: 4 bases; junction bases outside the gene matches: 6. CDR3 nucleotides: TGTGCCAGCAGCCGGGGACAGCTGAATCAGCCCCAGCATTTT. Translation gives CASSRGQLNQPQHF.

The gene calls are TRBV10-3 and TRBJ2-3; D is ambiguous. Germline CDR1 is ENHRY and CDR2 is SYGVKD. V lost 0 bases, J lost 11 bases, and 9 bases lay in between. CDR3 length equals 12 residues. DNA for the CDR3: TGTGCCATCAGTGAGTCTGAGGCCATGCAGTATTTT. Its translation: CAISESEAMQYF.

The rearrangement joins TRBV6-2 or TRBV6-3 to TRBJ2-1; 8 nucleotides align to TRBD2. The CDR3 is 13 amino acids. The J segment lost 16 bases and the V segment lost 4 bases, leaving 12 bases of the junction unmatched. Per germline, CDR1 MNHEY and CDR2 SVGEGT. The CDR3, as DNA: TGTGCCAGCAGTTTTGGGGAGCGGGGGTCAATTTTCTTC. This codes for CASSFGERGSIFF.

V usage is TRBV11-3 and J usage is TRBJ2-1; 8 nucleotides agree with TRBD2. With V trimmed by 4 bases and J by 13 bases, 6 bases remained unmatched. The CDR3 is 12 residues long. CDR1 SGHNT and CDR2 YENEEA come from the germline V gene. This CDR3 is CASSSPGGKQFF. The CDR3 nucleotides read TGTGCCAGCAGCTCCCCGGGGGGGAAACAGTTCTTC.

The chain carries TRBV19 and TRBJ2-5; the match to TRBD1 covers 8 bases. Trimming removed 3 bases from V and 2 bases from J; junction bases left unmatched: 8. The CDR3 extends over 16 amino acids. The germline CDR1 and CDR2 sequences are LNHDA and SQIVND (reference sequence). CDR3 in amino acids: CASSISWTGMQETQYF. CDR3 in DNA: TGTGCCAGTAGTATTTCCTGGACAGGGATGCAAGAGACCCAGTACTTC. The whole variable domain, remainder taken from reference TRBV19 and TRBJ2-5, is DGGITQSPKYLFRKEGQNVTLSCEQNLNHDAMYWYRQDPGQGLRLIYYSQIVNDFQKGDIAEGYSVSREKKESFPLTVTSAQKNPTAFYLCASSISWTGMQETQYFGPGTRLLVL.

The chain is built from TRBV19 and TRBJ1-2, with D tentatively TRBD1 (6 bases). Germline CDR1 reads LNHDA; CDR2 reads SQIVND (reference sequence). V was pared by 9 bases and J by 4 bases, with 15 bases between. The CDR3 contains 13 residues. The CDR3 bases are TGTGCCAGCGAAGCTACAGGGAGCTATGGCTACACCTTC. Residues: CASEATGSYGYTF. Complete variable domain (other parts from reference TRBV19 and TRBJ1-2): DGGITQSPKYLFRKEGQNVTLSCEQNLNHDAMYWYRQDPGQGLRLIYYSQIVNDFQKGDIAEGYSVSREKKESFPLTVTSAQKNPTAFYLCASEATGSYGYTFGSGTRLTVV.